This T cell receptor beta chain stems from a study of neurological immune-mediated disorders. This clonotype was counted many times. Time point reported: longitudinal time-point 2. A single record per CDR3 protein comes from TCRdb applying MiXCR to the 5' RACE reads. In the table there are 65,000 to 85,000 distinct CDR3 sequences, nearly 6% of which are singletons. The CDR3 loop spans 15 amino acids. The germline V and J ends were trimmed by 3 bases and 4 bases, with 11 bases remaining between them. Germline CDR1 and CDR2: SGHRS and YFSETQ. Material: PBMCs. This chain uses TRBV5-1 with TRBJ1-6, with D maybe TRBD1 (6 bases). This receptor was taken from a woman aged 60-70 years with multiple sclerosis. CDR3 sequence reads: CASSSQDSYNSPLHF. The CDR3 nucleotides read TGCGCCAGCAGCTCGCAGGACAGTTATAATTCACCCCTCCACTTT. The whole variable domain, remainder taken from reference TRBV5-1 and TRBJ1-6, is KAGVTQTPRYLIKTRGQQVTLSCSPISGHRSVSWYQQTPGQGLQFLFEYFSETQRNKGNFPGRFSGRQFSNSRSEMNVSTLELGDSALYLCASSSQDSYNSPLHFGNGTRLTVT.